This note documents a single T cell receptor beta chain sequence. The length of the CDR3 is 15 residues. The ends were cut back, 4 bases at V and 2 bases at J, with 18 bases in the middle. CDR1 and CDR2 (germline): SQVTM, ANQGSEA. This sample stems from a study of blood T cell repertoires in COVID-19. Study as a whole: Sites across the United States, Italy and Spain contributed samples from acute and convalescent COVID-19. Sources were T cells, B-cell-depleted T cells, or PBMCs; the material itself was cDNA or gDNA.

Under the authors' procedure: For nucleated cells, counts were estimated from reference gene primer amplification. TCRdb's table, derived via immunoSEQ multiplex PCR, lists solely in-frame clones and lacks some. V and J calls and clone size are copied from that table; D and trimming were computed from the DNA. The sample holds approximately 170,000 clones, roughly 80% seen once. This TCR came from a man between 65 and 80 years old with active or convalescent COVID-19. V and J are TRBV29-1 and TRBJ2-7; weak D call: TRBD1 (5 bases). Input material: peripheral blood. Here the CDR3 DNA reads TGCAGCGTTGCACCTGAGGACAAGCCCGCCTACGAGCAGTACTTC. This translates into CSVAPEDKPAYEQYF.